These 6 T cell receptor beta chains were sequenced from one sample in a study of cytomegalovirus exposure and HLA in healthy donors. 60 Vbeta and 13 Jbeta primers were used in PCR. Repertoires were generated with immunoSEQ multiplex PCR, while TCRdb's copy carries only in-frame clones and drops some. The repertoire holds 130,000 or so clones, with around 80% as singletons. Specimen: PBMCs. These receptors came from a man aged 25-45 years in good health and CMV-seronegative.

The chain recombines TRBV6-5 with TRBJ1-2; D possibly corresponds to TRBD1 (5 bases). The V end lost 2 bases, the J end lost 1 base, and 11 bases lay between the germline ends. The germline V gene has CDR1 MNHEY and CDR2 SVGAGI. CDR3 size: 15 residues. CDR3 in amino acids: CASSYRGDGNYGYTF. The CDR3 DNA reads TGTGCCAGCAGTTACCGGGGGGACGGTAACTATGGCTACACCTTC.

The V gene is TRBV27, the J gene TRBJ2-3, with D possibly matching TRBD2 (7 bases). The V gene's germline CDR1 is MNHEY and CDR2 SMNVEV (reference sequence). Trimming removed 4 bases from V and 6 bases from J, with 20 bases in between. This CDR3 contains 16 residues. The CDR3 here is CASSYKAGALGDTQYF. The CDR3 region has the DNA TGTGCCAGCAGTTATAAGGCGGGGGCATTAGGGGATACGCAGTATTTT.

This clone was counted between two and nine times. The genes are TRBV7-6 and TRBJ2-5, with D possibly matching TRBD2 (5 bases). The DNA end lines up better with TRBJ2-7; the J call may be wrong. The CDR3 totals 15 residues. Looked up from germline, CDR1 is SGHVS and CDR2 is FNYEAQ. CDR3 coding DNA: TGTGCCAGCAGCCTACAAGAGGGCAGCTCCTACGAGCAGTACTTC. Residues: CASSLQEGSSYEQYF.

The V call is TRBV7-9, the J call TRBJ2-1; 14 bases align to TRBD2. V shed 2 bases and J 15 bases; nucleotides not matched to a gene: 9. Germline CDR1 and CDR2: SEHNR and FQNEAQ (reference sequence). The CDR3 extends over 15 amino acids. CDR3 sequence reads: CASSLSPGLAGGSFF. In DNA, the CDR3 is TGTGCCAGCAGCTTAAGCCCCGGACTAGCGGGAGGCTCGTTCTTC.

The J gene is TRBJ1-5, the V gene TRBV20-1, with a weak D call TRBD1 (5 bases). The CDR3 is 11 amino acids. CDR1 and CDR2 from the germline V gene are DFQATT and SNEGSKA (reference sequence). V was trimmed by 3 bases and J by 9 bases, leaving 9 bases between them. CDR3 region: CSARGGGPQHF. The CDR3 coding sequence is TGCAGTGCTAGGGGGGGTGGGCCCCAGCATTTT.

This chain joins TRBV7-9 and TRBJ1-1; D is uncertain. This CDR3 has 14 residues. V lost 5 bases, J lost 1 base, and 11 bases lay in between. Germline V gene lookup returns CDR1 SEHNR and CDR2 FQNEAQ (reference sequence). CDR3 sequence: CASSHGSGNTEAFF. CDR3 in DNA: TGTGCCAGCAGCCATGGGTCAGGGAACACTGAAGCTTTCTTT.